This paragraph covers one TCR beta chain sequence. V was shortened by 4 bases and J by 5 bases, with 17 bases between the two germline ends. CDR1 is DFQATT and CDR2 is SNEGSKA in the germline V gene (reference sequence). This CDR3 has 14 amino acids. This sample was included in a study of blood T cells in healthy people across ages. A J-beta primer mix and a sample-barcoded 5' primer were used in a second PCR of roughly 7 to 12 cycles. MiXCR was run by TCRdb on the 5' RACE reads, yielding one entry per CDR3 protein. The data hold 700,000 to 950,000 distinct CDR3 sequences, with over 45% observed a single time.

The chain links TRBV20-1 to TRBJ1-1; perhaps TRBD1 as D (5 bases). The specimen sequenced was blood. This receptor was obtained from a man younger than 40 in good health. CDR3 sequence: CSANLDGRGTEAFF. The CDR3 DNA reads TGCAGTGCTAACCTTGACGGGAGGGGAACTGAAGCTTTCTTT.